The clone carrying this T cell receptor (beta chain) was seen repeatedly, ten times or more. This entry comes from a study of T cells in Graves' hyperthyroidism and ophthalmopathy. Overall study: Peripheral blood samples were taken at initial diagnosis, prior to any treatment.

Graves' hyperthyroidism was deemed stable given no ophthalmopathy progression within 18 months. The PBMCs were sourced from fresh peripheral blood (about 9.7 ml). Amplification targeted TCR beta CDR3 regions from RNA transcripts. TCR CDR3 underwent first-round RT-PCR with the HTBI primer set. TCRdb called the multiplex PCR reads again in MiXCR, with one record for every CDR3 protein. The sample holds a few hundred thousand distinct CDR3 sequences, around 14% seen once. The V gene's germline CDR1 is SGHDT and CDR2 YYEEEE. Trimming shortened V by 6 bases and J by 1 base, and 10 bases separated the two germline ends. CDR3 length equals 14 residues.

Sequencing input: blood. The chain combines TRBV5-6 with TRBJ2-2, with D unresolved. The receptor was derived from a young woman with Graves' hyperthyroidism. CDR3 sequence (DNA): TGTGCCAGCACCCTGGGCAGGAACACCGGGGAGCTGTTTTTT. Protein: CASTLGRNTGELFF.